Reported below is one T cell receptor beta chain. Germline V gene lookup returns CDR1 MNHNS and CDR2 SASEGT. V was trimmed by 2 bases and J by 0 bases, leaving 11 bases between them. CDR3 length: 16 residues. The naive CD8 population came from CD45RO-negative cells selected for CCR7, without terminally differentiated effector memory CD45RA+ cells. This specimen comes from a study of shared clonotypes between healthy human individuals. The genomic DNA of each subset was split evenly across several immunoSEQ plates. Only in-frame clones appear in the TCRdb table, and some are missing; sequencing was by immunoSEQ multiplex PCR. Altogether 560,000 or so clones are present, around 96% being singletons, with the ten largest covering approximately 0.1%.

This sequence originates from a woman in her thirties in good health. The chain employs TRBV6-1 and TRBJ1-5, with unresolved D. The sequenced material came from naive CD8+ T cells sorted from blood. In DNA, the CDR3 is TGTGCCAGCAGTGAAACTCGGGGAATTAGCAATCAGCCCCAGCATTTT. Translating gives CASSETRGISNQPQHF.